The 19 T cell receptor beta chains below come from one sample, sequenced in a study of metastatic and nonmetastatic thyroid tumors. Until they underwent thyroid surgery, no patient had received any treatment. TCRdb reanalyzed the PCR reads with MiXCR. The table lists tens of thousands of clones, 18% of them singletons. The source material was blood. The receptors were sampled from a female donor with papillary thyroid cancer or a benign thyroid nodule (not recorded which). Some clones in this sample may be carry-over from other donors' samples.

This clone has only a few counts. J is TRBJ2-1 and V is TRBV20-1; 8 nucleotides line up with TRBD1. CDR1 and CDR2 (germline): DFQATT, SNEGSKA (reference sequence). The CDR3 runs 15 residues. The junction had 11 bases not matched to a gene; V was cut back by 3 bases and J by 7 bases. CDR3 in amino acids: CSARVGGQARNEQFF. The CDR3 DNA reads as TGCAGTGCTAGGGTCGGGGGACAGGCCAGAAATGAGCAGTTCTTC.

This clone was seen many times. A much larger clone differs from this one at a single base, so this may be a read error. The chain uses TRBV27 and TRBJ2-2, with D perhaps TRBD1 (6 bases). There are 13 residues in the CDR3. Trimming took 5 bases from V and 5 from J, leaving 9 bases between them. Germline CDR1 is MNHEY and CDR2 is SMNVEV (reference sequence). The CDR3 DNA is TGTGCCAGCAGTACCAGGGGAACCGGGGAGCTGTTTTTT. Protein sequence: CASSTRGTGELFF.

Many counts were recorded for this clone. V usage is TRBV6-5 and J usage is TRBJ1-2; 8 nucleotides match TRBD1. The CDR3 length is 13 residues. Germline values: CDR1 MNHEY, CDR2 SVGAGI. V was pared by 2 bases and J by 6 bases, with 2 bases of the junction left unmatched. This CDR3 reads CASSYRQGNGYTF. CDR3 DNA: TGTGCCAGCAGTTACCGACAGGGGAATGGCTACACCTTC.

There are many counts of this clone. The chain is built from TRBV10-3 and TRBJ1-6; D unresolved. This CDR3 spans 12 amino acids. Trimming stripped 0 bases from V and 8 bases from J, with 2 bases between. CDR1 is ENHRY, CDR2 SYGVKD, per germline. The CDR3 DNA is TGTGCCATCAGTGAGTCCTATTCACCCCTCCACTTT. It is translated as CAISESYSPLHF.

At least ten counts were recorded for this clone. V usage is TRBV7-8 and J usage is TRBJ2-5; D is ambiguous. Germline V lookup: CDR1 SGHVS, CDR2 FQNEAQ. V was pared by 7 bases and J by 4 bases, with 7 bases between. The CDR3 runs 11 residues. CDR3 region: CASTMGETQYF. The CDR3 DNA reads as TGTGCCAGCACCATGGGAGAGACCCAGTACTTC.

This clone has more than one count but fewer than ten. This sequence may be a read error, since a much larger clone differs from it by one base. Other DNA sequences in this specimen translate into the identical CDR3. The chain is built from TRBV27 and TRBJ2-1; TRBD2 aligns across 10 bases. Germline V CDR1 and CDR2: MNHEY, SMNVEV (reference sequence). This CDR3 has 12 residues. The CDR3 protein is CASSSTGTSASF. CDR3 nucleotides: TGTGCCAGCAGTTCCACTGGGACTAGCGCTTCCTTC.

In this sample, this clone turned up many times. This chain joins TRBV7-2 and TRBJ2-2; D gene uncertain. The CDR3 runs to 14 residues. The V end lost 2 bases, the J end lost 1 base, and 5 bases lay between the germline ends. Germline V gene lookup returns CDR1 SGHTA and CDR2 FQGNSA. The CDR3 here is CASSLSGNTGELFF. CDR3 nucleotide sequence: TGTGCCAGCAGCTTATCCGGGAACACCGGGGAGCTGTTTTTT.

The V gene is TRBV11-1, the J gene TRBJ1-1, with TRBD1 as a possible D gene (5 bases). Trimming pared 3 bases from V and 11 bases from J, leaving 10 bases between. The CDR3 covers 11 residues. Germline CDR1 reads SGHAT; CDR2 reads FQDESV (reference sequence). CDR3 loop: CASSFKGTAFF. Here the CDR3 DNA reads TGTGCCAGCAGCTTTAAGGGGACGGCTTTCTTT.

Worth noting for this clone: A much larger clone lies a single base off, so this may be a read error. The same CDR3 arises from other DNA sequences in this sample as well. The chain links TRBV27 to TRBJ2-2; 9 bases are a match to TRBD1. The CDR3 is made up of 15 amino acids. Germline-derived CDR1 and CDR2 are MNHEY and SMNVEV (reference sequence). In DNA form, the CDR3 reads TGTGCCAGCAGCCGGGACAGGGAGGACACCGGGGAGCTGTTTTTC. Protein sequence: CASSRDREDTGELFF.

This chain joins TRBV6-2 or TRBV6-3 and TRBJ1-2; tentatively, D is TRBD1 (5 bases). CDR1 and CDR2 from the germline V gene are MNHEY and SVGEGT. With 6 bases removed from V and 3 bases from J, the gap between germline ends came to 11 bases. The CDR3 totals 13 residues. CDR3 sequence (DNA): TGTGCCAGCAGCCCCGGGACCTACTATGGCTACACCTTC. Its translation: CASSPGTYYGYTF.

This clone was recorded many times. V usage is TRBV30 and J usage is TRBJ2-3, with D possibly TRBD2 on 5 matching bases. V was cut by 0 bases and J by 2 bases, with 12 bases left in between. CDR1 and CDR2 (germline): GTSNPN, SVGIG (reference sequence). This CDR3 comprises 15 residues. The CDR3 region has the DNA TGTGCCTGGAGTGTAGCCGGGGTCAACACAGATACGCAGTATTTT. Encoded protein: CAWSVAGVNTDTQYF.

This clone appeared many times. V and J are TRBV28 and TRBJ1-6, with 7 bases identical to TRBD1. Germline loops: CDR1 MDHEN, CDR2 SYDVKM. Germline trimming cut 5 bases from V and 7 bases from J; bases unmatched to any gene: 8. The CDR3 length is 15 residues. The CDR3 DNA reads as TGTGCCAGCAGTCCAATCGACAGGGTGAATTCACCCCTCCACTTT. Residues: CASSPIDRVNSPLHF.

This sequence joins TRBV7-2 and TRBJ1-2; D gene unclear. V dropped 5 bases and J dropped 4 bases, with 8 bases sitting between them. The CDR3 length is 12 residues. The V gene's germline CDR1 is SGHTA and CDR2 FQGNSA. The CDR3 DNA sequence: TGTGCCAGCAGCCCCTATGGCTATGGCTACACCTTC. Its protein product is CASSPYGYGYTF.

The chain couples TRBV30 to TRBJ2-1, with D perhaps matching TRBD2 (6 bases). The length of the CDR3 is 15 residues. V gave up 3 bases and J gave up 0 bases, with 12 bases separating them. In germline, CDR1 is GTSNPN, CDR2 SVGIG (reference sequence). CDR3 loop: CAWRGGESSYNEQFF. CDR3 nucleotide sequence: TGTGCCTGGAGGGGGGGAGAGAGCTCCTACAATGAGCAGTTCTTC. The variable domain in full, completed from reference TRBV30 and TRBJ2-1, reads SQTIHQWPATLVQPVGSPLSLECTVEGTSNPNLYWYRQAAGRGLQLLFYSVGIGQISSEVPQNLSASRPQDRQFILSSKKLLLSDSGFYLCAWRGGESSYNEQFFGPGTRLTVL.

Comments on this clone: Because it lacks the conserved phenylalanine or tryptophan at the end, this CDR3 is likely a read error. This chain joins TRBV24-1 and TRBJ1-1, with D unresolved. The CDR3 contains 13 residues. Germline V gene lookup returns CDR1 KGHDR and CDR2 SFDVKD. Here the CDR3 DNA reads TGTGTCACCAGTGACCCGGGTCGGACTGAAGCTTTCCTT. It codes for CVTSDPGRTEAFL.

This clone was picked up many times. The junction does not match germline at one end; this may be a read error. The chain has TRBV4-2 and TRBJ1-1; D is uncertain. The germline V gene encodes CDR1 LGHNA and CDR2 YNFKEQ. The CDR3 contains 16 residues. CDR3 bases: TGTGCCAGCACCCAAGAGGCAGCCTCAGTGAACACTGAAGCTTTCTTT. This codes for CASTQEAASVNTEAFF.

The chain carries TRBV6-4 and TRBJ2-1; a possible D gene is TRBD1 (6 bases). V lost 4 bases and J lost 9, with 13 bases in between. CDR3 length: 13 residues. CDR1 is MRHNA, CDR2 SNTAGT, per germline. The DNA of the CDR3 is TGTGCCAGCAGTGCGCAGACAGGCTCTGAGCAGTTCTTC. This translates into CASSAQTGSEQFF.

This clone was seen at least ten times. The chain couples TRBV6-1 to TRBJ1-1, with TRBD1 matching over 7 bases. From germline, CDR1 is MNHNS and CDR2 SASEGT. Trimming at V came to 7 bases and at J to 2 bases, leaving 7 bases not matched to a gene. This CDR3 is built from 14 residues. CDR3 loop: CASIQGTINTEAFF. The CDR3 DNA reads as TGTGCCAGCATACAGGGGACTATTAACACTGAAGCTTTCTTT.

This clone came up many times. The rearrangement links TRBV4-2 to TRBJ2-7; 8 positions match TRBD2. This CDR3 is 20 amino acids long. Germline values: CDR1 LGHNA, CDR2 YNFKEQ. V shed 4 bases, J shed 0 bases, and the junction held 20 bases outside the gene matches. The CDR3 here is CASSPRETSATLGSSYEQYF. CDR3 coding DNA: TGTGCCAGCAGCCCGCGCGAGACTAGCGCAACTCTTGGGAGCTCCTACGAGCAGTACTTC.